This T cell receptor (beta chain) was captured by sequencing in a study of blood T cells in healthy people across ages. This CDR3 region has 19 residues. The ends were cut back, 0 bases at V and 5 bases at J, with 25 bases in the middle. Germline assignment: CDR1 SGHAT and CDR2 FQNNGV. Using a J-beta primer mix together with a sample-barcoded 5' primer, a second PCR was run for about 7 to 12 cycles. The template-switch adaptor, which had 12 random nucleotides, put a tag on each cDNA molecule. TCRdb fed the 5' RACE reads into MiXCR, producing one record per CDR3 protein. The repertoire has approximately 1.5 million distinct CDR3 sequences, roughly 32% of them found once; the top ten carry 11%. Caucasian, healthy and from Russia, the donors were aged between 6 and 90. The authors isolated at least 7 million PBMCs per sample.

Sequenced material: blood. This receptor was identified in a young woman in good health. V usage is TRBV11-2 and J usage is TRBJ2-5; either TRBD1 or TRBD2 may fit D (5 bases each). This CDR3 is CASSLDVRVGRADGETQYF. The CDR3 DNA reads TGTGCCAGCAGCTTAGATGTAAGAGTGGGACGAGCTGACGGGGAGACCCAGTACTTC.